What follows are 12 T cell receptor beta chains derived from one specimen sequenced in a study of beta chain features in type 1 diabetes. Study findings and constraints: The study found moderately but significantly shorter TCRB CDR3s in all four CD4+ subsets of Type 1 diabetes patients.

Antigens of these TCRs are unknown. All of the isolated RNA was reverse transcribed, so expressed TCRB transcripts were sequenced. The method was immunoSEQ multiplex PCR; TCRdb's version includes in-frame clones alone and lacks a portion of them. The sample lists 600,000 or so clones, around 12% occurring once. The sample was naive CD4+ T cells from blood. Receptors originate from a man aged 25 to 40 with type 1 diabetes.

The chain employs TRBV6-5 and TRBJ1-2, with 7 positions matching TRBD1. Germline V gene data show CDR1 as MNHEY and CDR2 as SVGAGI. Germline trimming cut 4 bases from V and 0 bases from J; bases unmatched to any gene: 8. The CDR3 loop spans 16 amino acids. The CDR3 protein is CASSFTGVRTNYGYTF. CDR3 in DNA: TGTGCCAGCAGTTTTACAGGGGTCCGGACTAACTATGGCTACACCTTC.

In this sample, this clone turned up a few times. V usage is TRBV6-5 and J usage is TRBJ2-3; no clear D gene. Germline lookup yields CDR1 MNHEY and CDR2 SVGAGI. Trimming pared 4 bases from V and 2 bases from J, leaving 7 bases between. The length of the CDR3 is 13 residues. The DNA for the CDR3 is TGTGCCAGCAGTTTCCGGTCCACAGATACGCAGTATTTT. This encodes CASSFRSTDTQYF.

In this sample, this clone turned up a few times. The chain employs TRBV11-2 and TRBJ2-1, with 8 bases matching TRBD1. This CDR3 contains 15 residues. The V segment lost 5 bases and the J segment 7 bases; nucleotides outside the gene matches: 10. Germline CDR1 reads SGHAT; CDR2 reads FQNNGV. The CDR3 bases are TGTGCCAGCAGCCCTTCAGGACAGGGCACGAATGAGCAGTTCTTC. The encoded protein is CASSPSGQGTNEQFF.

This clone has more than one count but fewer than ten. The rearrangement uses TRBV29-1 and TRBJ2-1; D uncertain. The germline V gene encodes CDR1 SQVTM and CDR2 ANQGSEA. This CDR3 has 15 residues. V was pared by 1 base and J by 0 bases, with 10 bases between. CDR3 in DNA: TGCAGCGTTGAAGCGGCCGGAAACTCCTACAATGAGCAGTTCTTC. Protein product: CSVEAAGNSYNEQFF.

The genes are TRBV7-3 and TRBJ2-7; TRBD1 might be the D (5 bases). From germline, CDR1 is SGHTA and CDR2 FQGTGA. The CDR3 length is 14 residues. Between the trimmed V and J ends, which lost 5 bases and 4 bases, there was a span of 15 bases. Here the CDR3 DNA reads TGTGCCAGCAGCCTATACCCGGCAGGGTACGAGCAGTACTTC. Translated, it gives CASSLYPAGYEQYF.

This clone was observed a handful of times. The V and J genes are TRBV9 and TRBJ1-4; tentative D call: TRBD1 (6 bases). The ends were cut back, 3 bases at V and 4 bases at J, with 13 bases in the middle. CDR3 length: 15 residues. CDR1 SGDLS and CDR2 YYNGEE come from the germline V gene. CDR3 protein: CASSALGQRNEKLFF. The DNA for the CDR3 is TGTGCCAGCAGCGCGCTTGGACAGCGTAATGAAAAACTGTTTTTT.

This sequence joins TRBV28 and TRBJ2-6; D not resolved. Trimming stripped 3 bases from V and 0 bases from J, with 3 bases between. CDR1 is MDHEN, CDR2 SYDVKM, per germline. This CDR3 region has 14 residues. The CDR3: CASSFNSGANVLTF. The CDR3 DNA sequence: TGTGCCAGCAGTTTCAACTCTGGGGCCAACGTCCTGACTTTC.

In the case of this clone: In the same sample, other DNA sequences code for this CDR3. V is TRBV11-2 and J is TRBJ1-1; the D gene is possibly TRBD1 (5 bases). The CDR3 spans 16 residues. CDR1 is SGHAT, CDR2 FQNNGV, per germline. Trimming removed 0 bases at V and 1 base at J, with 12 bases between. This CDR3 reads CASSLEMGRKNTEAFF. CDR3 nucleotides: TGTGCCAGCAGCTTAGAGATGGGACGGAAGAACACTGAAGCTTTCTTT. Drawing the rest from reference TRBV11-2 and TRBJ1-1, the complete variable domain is EAGVAQSPRYKIIEKRQSVAFWCNPISGHATLYWYQQILGQGPKLLIQFQNNGVVDDSQLPKDRFSAERLKGVDSTLKIQPAKLEDSAVYLCASSLEMGRKNTEAFFGQGTRLTVV.

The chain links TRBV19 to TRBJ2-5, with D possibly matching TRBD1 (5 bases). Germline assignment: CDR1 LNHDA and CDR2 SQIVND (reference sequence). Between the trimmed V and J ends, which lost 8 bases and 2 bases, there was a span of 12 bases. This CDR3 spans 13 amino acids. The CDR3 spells CASSQGPQETQYF. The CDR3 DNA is TGTGCCAGTTCCCAGGGTCCACAAGAGACCCAGTACTTC.

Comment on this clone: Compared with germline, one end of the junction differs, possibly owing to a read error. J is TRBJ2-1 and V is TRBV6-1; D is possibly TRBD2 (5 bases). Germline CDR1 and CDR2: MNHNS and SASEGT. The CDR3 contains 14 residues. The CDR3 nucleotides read TGTGCCAGCACCACGTCCCTCACCGGGATAGAGCGGATCTTC. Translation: CASTTSLTGIERIF.

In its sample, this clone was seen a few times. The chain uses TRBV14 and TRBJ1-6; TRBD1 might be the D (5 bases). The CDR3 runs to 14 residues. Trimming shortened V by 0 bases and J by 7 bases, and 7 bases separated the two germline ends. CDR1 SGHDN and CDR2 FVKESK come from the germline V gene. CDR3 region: CASSQEGRNSPLHF. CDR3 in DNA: TGTGCCAGCAGCCAAGAGGGACGGAATTCACCCCTCCACTTT.

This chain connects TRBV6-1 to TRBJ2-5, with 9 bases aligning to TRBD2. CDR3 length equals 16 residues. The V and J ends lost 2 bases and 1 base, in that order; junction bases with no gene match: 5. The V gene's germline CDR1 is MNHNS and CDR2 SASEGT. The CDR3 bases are TGTGCCAGCAGTGAAAACGTGCGGGGGGGCCAAGAGACCCAGTACTTC. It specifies CASSENVRGGQETQYF.